This T cell receptor (beta chain) is from a study of human T cells and chemical hapten exposure. Study-level background: TCR yields per sample varied mostly from small pooled library volume differences.

Individual cDNA molecules received unique molecular identifiers in the library. TCRdb re-called the reads with MiXCR, one entry per CDR3 protein. Here the sample spans around 120,000 distinct CDR3 sequences, around 8.5% being singletons. The starting material, unfractionated whole blood, was used for total RNA extraction. After removal of 4 bases from V and 2 bases from J, the junction contained 6 bases not matched to a gene. From germline, CDR1 is DFQATT and CDR2 SNEGSKA (reference sequence). The CDR3 has 14 amino acids. This TCR derives from a human donor in good health. Some clones in this sample may be carry-over from other donors' samples. The chain carries TRBV20-1 and TRBJ2-7; 9 positions match TRBD1. Sequenced sample: whole blood. The CDR3 DNA sequence: TGCAGTGCTACACCACAGGGGGCGGCCTACGAGCAGTACTTC. Its translation: CSATPQGAAYEQYF.